This TCR beta chain was found in a study of blood T cell repertoires in COVID-19. About the study: COVID-19 samples, acute and convalescent, were from the United States, Italy and Spain.

Clones were read by immunoSEQ multiplex PCR, and TCRdb kept only the in-frame ones, dropping some. The repertoire consists of 100,000 to 150,000 clones, with about 86% occurring once and the leading ten covering 8.4%. CDR1 is SGHAT and CDR2 is FQDESV in the germline V gene (reference sequence). The length of the CDR3 is 16 residues. V dropped 4 bases and J dropped 0; count of bases not matched to a gene: 8. This clone showed up just a few times. The material sequenced was peripheral blood. This chain connects TRBV11-1 to TRBJ1-1; 7 bases are a match to TRBD1. The sequence was collected from a woman aged 60-75 years with active or convalescent COVID-19. As DNA, the CDR3 is TGTGCCAGCAGCTCTTACTGGGACAGCATGAACACTGAAGCTTTCTTT. Encoded protein: CASSSYWDSMNTEAFF.